The 20 T cell receptor beta chains listed next were all sequenced from one sample in a study of T cell repertoires in cytomegalovirus infection. TCRdb itself ran the reads through MiXCR, one entry per CDR3 protein. The table lists a few hundred thousand distinct CDR3 sequences, around 30% of them singletons, with about a sixth in the top ten. These receptors lack a known antigen. This sample comprised cultured PBMCs, obtained from culture after CMV antigen stimulation. Receptors originate from a human donor in good health (CMV status not recorded). Some clones in this sample may be carry-over from other donors' samples.

This clonotype was detected ten times or more. V is TRBV7-9 and J is TRBJ2-5; 8 positions agree with TRBD2. The CDR3 is made up of 14 amino acids. Germline loops: CDR1 SEHNR, CDR2 FQNEAQ (reference sequence). V gave up 3 bases and J gave up 3 bases; unmatched junction bases: 3. In DNA, the CDR3 is TGTGCCAGCAGCTTGCGAGCGGGAGAAGAGACCCAGTACTTC. This encodes CASSLRAGEETQYF.

This clonotype was counted a few times. The gene calls are TRBV7-2 and TRBJ2-3; TRBD2 might be the D (5 bases). Trimming pared 1 base from V and 9 bases from J, leaving 17 bases between. The germline V gene encodes CDR1 SGHTA and CDR2 FQGNSA. The CDR3 spans 15 residues. CDR3 sequence reads: CASSLELGHVGTQYF. The CDR3 bases are TGTGCCAGCAGCTTAGAACTAGGCCACGTTGGGACGCAGTATTTT.

This clonotype was seen a few times. This chain uses TRBV6-2 or TRBV6-3 with TRBJ2-5; 7 bases are a match to TRBD1. This CDR3 spans 15 amino acids. V was clipped by 6 bases and J by 5 bases; unmatched bases: 12. Germline CDR1 MNHEY, CDR2 SVGEGT. CDR3: CASSSDLGGTETQYF. CDR3 nucleotides: TGTGCCAGCAGCAGCGATTTAGGGGGCACGGAGACCCAGTACTTC.

This clonotype has only a few counts. This chain connects TRBV7-2 to TRBJ2-5, with no clear D. The germline CDR1 and CDR2 sequences are SGHTA and FQGNSA. The V gene lost 4 bases and the J gene lost 5 bases, with 11 bases spanning the gap. The CDR3 sequence is 13 residues long. The CDR3 DNA follows: TGTGCCAGCAGCTCGCTCAGGCGGGAGACCCAGTACTTC. It encodes CASSSLRRETQYF. The full variable domain, rest sourced from reference TRBV7-2 and TRBJ2-5, is GAGVSQSPSNKVTEKGKDVELRCDPISGHTALYWYRQSLGQGLEFLIYFQGNSAPDKSGLPSDRFSAERTGGSVSTLTIQRTQQEDSAVYLCASSSLRRETQYFGPGTRLLVL.

This chain joins TRBV6-2 or TRBV6-3 and TRBJ2-7, with D tentatively TRBD1 (5 bases). The CDR3 sequence is 13 residues long. Germline V gives CDR1 MNHEY, CDR2 SVGEGT. Between the trimmed V and J ends, which lost 6 bases and 1 base, there was a span of 10 bases. The CDR3 protein is CASRRQGSYEQYF. In DNA form, the CDR3 reads TGTGCCAGCAGACGTCAGGGATCCTACGAGCAGTACTTC.

The chain uses TRBV7-8 and TRBJ1-3; D gene unclear. Per germline, CDR1 SGHVS and CDR2 FQNEAQ. The CDR3 totals 15 residues. V lost 4 bases and J lost 4, with 14 bases in between. The CDR3 protein is CASSSGRATGNTIYF. The DNA of the CDR3 is TGTGCCAGCAGCTCCGGGAGGGCCACCGGAAACACCATATATTTT.

This clonotype was seen more than once but under ten times. The gene calls are TRBV6-2 or TRBV6-3 and TRBJ2-7; maybe TRBD2 (6 bases). V was cut by 6 bases and J by 2 bases, with 14 bases left in between. Germline CDR1 and CDR2: MNHEY and SVGEGT. This CDR3 spans 14 amino acids. This CDR3 reads CASRKSAGPYEQYF. CDR3 coding DNA: TGTGCCAGCAGAAAGTCAGCGGGCCCCTACGAGCAGTACTTC.

The chain recombines TRBV7-8 with TRBJ1-5; perhaps TRBD1 as D (6 bases). Germline V lookup: CDR1 SGHVS, CDR2 FQNEAQ. This CDR3 spans 14 amino acids. Trimming pared 6 bases from V and 5 bases from J, leaving 14 bases between. The CDR3 DNA sequence: TGTGCCAGCAGGCTGGGGGGCACGGATCAGCCCCAGCATTTT. Its protein is CASRLGGTDQPQHF.

This chain uses TRBV7-2 with TRBJ2-6; D ambiguous. V shed 4 bases and J shed 1 base, with 14 bases lying between them. The germline gives CDR1 SGHTA, CDR2 FQGNSA. The CDR3 has 17 residues. The CDR3 loop is CASSSYSTGSGANVLTF. CDR3 in DNA: TGTGCCAGCAGCTCTTATTCAACGGGTTCTGGGGCCAACGTCCTGACTTTC.

This sequence joins TRBV6-2 or TRBV6-3 and TRBJ2-1; no clear D. Germline-derived CDR1 and CDR2 are MNHEY and SVGEGT. This CDR3 is built from 12 residues. V lost 4 bases to trimming and J lost 10 bases, with 11 bases between them. The CDR3 is CASSSRTGEQFF. The CDR3 nucleotides are TGTGCCAGCAGTTCACGGACCGGAGAGCAGTTCTTC.

The chain carries TRBV7-2 and TRBJ2-3; no reliable D call. The CDR3 sequence is 13 residues long. The ends were cut back, 2 bases at V and 4 bases at J, with 7 bases in the middle. Looked up from germline, CDR1 is SGHTA and CDR2 is FQGNSA. CDR3 nucleotide sequence: TGTGCCAGCAGCTTAATAGCCCCAGATACGCAGTATTTT. The encoded protein is CASSLIAPDTQYF.

The chain couples TRBV19 to TRBJ2-3; D might be TRBD2 (6 bases). Germline lookup yields CDR1 LNHDA and CDR2 SQIVND (reference sequence). The CDR3 extends over 14 amino acids. Trimming took 4 bases from V and 2 from J, leaving 10 bases between them. CDR3 residues: CASSSGKTTDTQYF. The CDR3 DNA reads TGTGCCAGTAGTAGCGGGAAAACCACAGATACGCAGTATTTT.

Many counts were recorded for this clonotype. Written as DNA, the CDR3 is TGTGCCAGCAGCCAGAAGCGGGAGTTTCGCACAGATACGCAGTATTTT. It translates to CASSQKREFRTDTQYF. The chain couples TRBV7-8 to TRBJ2-3, with 8 nucleotides matching TRBD2. Trimming took 5 bases from V and 1 from J; bases not matched to a gene: 8. The CDR3 runs 16 residues. Germline V gene lookup returns CDR1 SGHVS and CDR2 FQNEAQ.

The J gene is TRBJ1-2, the V gene TRBV20-1; D is ambiguous. CDR1 is DFQATT, CDR2 SNEGSKA, per germline (reference sequence). The CDR3 sequence is 12 residues long. Trimming took 0 bases from V and 5 from J, leaving 7 bases between them. The CDR3 DNA reads TGCAGTGCTAGAGATGTGGGTTATGGCTACACCTTC. Residues: CSARDVGYGYTF.

This clonotype occurred many times. The genes are TRBV7-2 and TRBJ1-6; the D gene is possibly TRBD1 (5 bases). The V end was cut by 2 bases, the J end by 7 bases, with 9 bases between. CDR3 length: 14 residues. Germline V gene sequence: CDR1 SGHTA, CDR2 FQGNSA. CDR3 in amino acids: CASSLPGWNSPLHF. Written as DNA, the CDR3 is TGTGCCAGCAGCTTACCAGGGTGGAATTCACCCCTCCACTTT.

This clonotype was counted between two and nine times. CDR3 loop: CASRTDRASDTQYF. In DNA, the CDR3 is TGTGCCAGCAGGACGGACAGGGCCTCAGATACGCAGTATTTT. V gene TRBV6-2 or TRBV6-3 combines with J gene TRBJ2-3, with 8 bases aligning to TRBD1. Germline CDR1 and CDR2: MNHEY and SVGEGT. V trimming: 6 bases; J trimming: 4 bases; junction bases outside the gene matches: 6. The CDR3 extends over 14 amino acids.

This clonotype was seen a handful of times. The chain has TRBV28 and TRBJ2-4; D possibly corresponds to TRBD1 (6 bases). The CDR3 extends over 11 amino acids. Looked up from germline, CDR1 is MDHEN and CDR2 is SYDVKM. With 3 bases removed from V and 13 bases from J, the gap between germline ends came to 10 bases. DNA of the CDR3: TGTGCCAGCAGTTTGGGGGACAACCAGTACTTC. Its translation: CASSLGDNQYF.

The rearrangement joins TRBV5-8 to TRBJ2-5; D call uncertain. The CDR3 has 10 residues. Germline CDR1 and CDR2: SGHTS and YDEGEE. Trimming took off 4 bases at V and 6 bases at J, with 4 bases between the two ends. The CDR3 DNA is TGTGCCAGCAGCGGCAAGACCCAGTACTTC. Translation gives CASSGKTQYF.

Many counts were recorded for this clonotype. The genes are TRBV7-2 and TRBJ1-3; no reliable D call. The CDR3 is 13 amino acids. CDR1 is SGHTA and CDR2 is FQGNSA in the germline V gene. V lost 5 bases and J 5 bases, leaving 10 bases between the germline ends. CDR3 sequence: CASSPLSRNTIYF. DNA for the CDR3: TGTGCCAGCAGCCCCCTAAGCCGAAACACCATATATTTT. Using reference TRBV7-2 and TRBJ1-3 for the parts outside the CDR3, the full variable domain is GAGVSQSPSNKVTEKGKDVELRCDPISGHTALYWYRQSLGQGLEFLIYFQGNSAPDKSGLPSDRFSAERTGGSVSTLTIQRTQQEDSAVYLCASSPLSRNTIYFGEGSWLTVV.

This rearrangement joins TRBV7-9 to TRBJ1-6, with 10 positions matching TRBD1. The CDR3 totals 15 residues. CDR1 is SEHNR, CDR2 FQNEAQ, per germline (reference sequence). The junction had 5 bases not matched to a gene; V was cut back by 2 bases and J by 10 bases. In DNA form, the CDR3 reads TGTGCCAGCAGCTTACAAGGGACAGGGGCCTCACCCCTCCACTTT. Its translation is CASSLQGTGASPLHF.